One T cell receptor beta chain is described in this entry. Its specificity is not known. At one of its ends the junction is not consistent with the germline gene, which may arise from a read error. Germline CDR1 and CDR2: SQVTM and ANQGSEA. The CDR3 spans 13 residues. This sample stems from a study of tumor and adjacent non-tumor tissue in lung cancer. Looking at the study overall: The patients, 10 or so men and roughly 5 women, were roughly 30 to 80 with stage I to III disease.

Study-level results: In normal lung, the top 100 clones were significantly more dominant than in tumor. Patients with more diverse tumor TCRs had worse survival. TCR diversity was significantly greater in tumor than normal lung tissue.

The library came from three nested PCR rounds adapted from ARM-PCR protocols. TCRdb passed the multiplex PCR reads through MiXCR, listing each CDR3 protein once. The sample lists some 80,000 distinct CDR3 sequences; roughly 80% were seen once. RNA was extracted from bulk tissue without any cell sorting. Distant lung tissue was collected more than 3 cm away from the tumor edge. The gene calls are TRBV29-1 and TRBJ1-1; TRBD1 agrees at 7 bases. The origin of this receptor is a man aged 55-75 years with non-small cell lung cancer. The sample was distant non-tumor lung tissue. This CDR3 is CSVADRVLTEAFF. The CDR3 nucleotides read TGCAGTGTTGCTGACAGGGTGTTAACTGAAGCTTTCTTT.